This record looks at one TCR beta chain sequence and its context. Its target is unknown. Germline loops: CDR1 MNHEY, CDR2 SVGEGT. Trimming cost V 0 bases and J 0 bases, with 8 bases left between them. CDR3 length: 15 amino acids. Samples with a second dose at about 4 or about 12 weeks were pooled together. The entry originates in a study of T cell responses to AZD1222 COVID-19 vaccine. The study's findings and limits: Unmutated variant regions are reportedly the target of nearly half of TCRs that are spike-specific. Without day 14 samples, only post-peak T cell repertoires were studied. Donor demographics were predominantly white British with a female majority; clonal diversity may be underestimated.

TCRdb keeps only in-frame clones here, not all; method: immunoSEQ multiplex PCR. The sample includes 120,000 or so clones, 80% to 95% seen only once; the top ten take 2% to 2.5%. J is TRBJ1-1 and V is TRBV6-2 or TRBV6-3; D may be TRBD1 (5 bases). The clonotype originates from an adult who received the AZD1222 COVID-19 vaccine. The sample was peripheral blood, taken 28 days after the second AZD1222 dose. The CDR3 DNA follows: TGTGCCAGCAGTTACTCGCCAGGGCTGAACACTGAAGCTTTCTTT. Translated, it gives CASSYSPGLNTEAFF.